This T cell receptor (beta chain) stems from a study of blood T cell repertoires in COVID-19. In the study overall: The origin of the acute and convalescent COVID-19 samples was the United States, Italy and Spain. In each case, the material was cDNA or gDNA derived from T cells, B-cell-depleted T cells, or PBMCs.

Original data processing: Reference gene primers were amplified, and this amplification served to estimate nucleated cell counts. TCRdb's table, derived via immunoSEQ multiplex PCR, lists solely in-frame clones and lacks some. V, J and clone size are taken as reported in that table, and D and trimming were inferred from the DNA itself. The data show roughly 250,000 clones, about 87% seen once. Trimming cost V 3 bases and J 1 base, with 22 bases left between them. Per the germline V gene, CDR1 is MNHEY and CDR2 is SVGEGT. This CDR3 has 19 residues. Recovered status applied to Cohort 3 donors who had two consecutive negative PCRs. It also applied to those with clearance or with symptom resolution.

The chain uses TRBV6-2 or TRBV6-3 and TRBJ1-5; tentative D call: TRBD1 (5 bases). The sample taken for sequencing was PBMCs or T cells enriched from blood (not recorded which). The sequence came from a woman aged 45-65 years who had recovered from COVID-19. The CDR3 nucleotides are TGTGCCAGCAGTTATGAATGGCAAAAGGGGTCGCACAGCAATCAGCCCCAGCATTTT. It yields the protein CASSYEWQKGSHSNQPQHF.